This TCR beta chain was obtained from a study of blood T cell repertoires in COVID-19 (dated by TCRdb to 2019 to 2021). Regarding the study in general: Collaborator samples came from the United States, Italy and Spain and covered acute and convalescent phases of COVID-19. A freely available public database, intended as a resource for researchers studying the immune response to SARS-CoV-2, is where the repertoires were released. The prospective study material was composed of cDNA or gDNA derived from T cells, B-cell-depleted T cells, or PBMCs. Sample metadata almost always included a de-identified subject ID, COVID-19 status, age in years and sex. Samples came from the ongoing ImmuneRACE study (first 160 participants) plus 1,254 subjects from 6 global collaborators. HLA class I and class II types, where available, came from metadata supplied by the sample provider rather than from assay-based typing. Deeply sampled blood TCRbeta repertoires from subjects exposed to, actively infected with, or recovered from COVID-19 were included in the dataset.

On the study overall, not on this receptor specifically: Clinical and demographic metadata were provided uncurated, with the amount varying by source and participant.

Each collaborating institution followed its own protocols to collect whole blood in K2EDTA tubes. For TCRbeta analysis, collaborator samples were shipped as frozen whole blood, as isolated PBMCs, or as DNA extracted from either sample type. As concerns this clone: Its antigen has not been determined. Its ends do not fully match the called genes, so a read error is possible.

TCRbeta CDR3 regions were amplified from genomic DNA using the immunoSEQ Assay, a bias-controlled multiplex PCR. Concerning the study's data processing: The number of nucleated cells in each sample was estimated from the amplification of reference gene primers within the assay. Sequence reads were collapsed and filtered to measure the absolute abundance of every unique TCRbeta CDR3 rearrangement. For each sample, productive Simpson clonality was calculated by taking the square root of Simpson's diversity index across productive rearrangements. TCRdb holds this immuneACCESS table with in-frame rearrangements only. Some clones are missing; in checked studies, unresolved V genes explain under half, and the rest has no known cause. Clonal size and the V and J genes are those of that table, whereas D and trimming came from the DNA. The table for this sample lists tens of thousands of clones; around 85% of them were counted only once. In total, the top ten clones hold approximately 15% of the sample.

The sequence was obtained from a man aged 80 or over in a cohort sampled during active COVID-19. Sequencing input: peripheral blood.

The encoded CDR3 is CASSQDRIGVSTRELFF. The sequenced DNA: TGCGCCAGCAGCCAAGATCGAATAGGGGTGAGCACCCGGGAGCTGTTTTTT. The rearranged chain carries TRBV4-1 and TRBJ2-2, with a weak D call of TRBD1 (5 bases match). Its CDR3 holds 17 amino acids, cysteine through phenylalanine. Just CDR3 DNA is preserved here, 51 bases in frame from base 1. Reading the germline V gene gives CDR1 MGHRA and CDR2 YSYEKL.